This T cell receptor beta chain stems from a study of blood T cell repertoires in COVID-19. As originally analysed: Amplified reference gene primers provided the basis for estimating nucleated cell counts. This table comes from immunoSEQ multiplex PCR, and its TCRdb copy is limited to in-frame clones, with some not included. For V, J and clone size, that table is used; D and trimming come from the DNA. The data contain tens of thousands of clones, more than 80% of them singletons. The source of this sequence is a man at least 80 years old with acute or convalescent COVID-19. Sequenced material: peripheral blood.

CDR3 DNA sequence: TGTGCCAGTAGTACCGGGACAGGGCTCAATGAGCAGTTCTTC. It is translated as CASSTGTGLNEQFF. The rearrangement links TRBV19 to TRBJ2-1; 9 bases fit TRBD1. The CDR3 totals 14 residues. V was pared by 4 bases and J by 6 bases, with 4 bases of the junction left unmatched. Germline lookup yields CDR1 LNHDA and CDR2 SQIVND (reference sequence).